The 18 T cell receptor beta chains reported below all come from one sample, sequenced in a study of CD8 T cells in Susac syndrome. The authors reverse transcribed roughly 0.5 to 1 ug RNA with random hexamers. In TCRdb, the immunoSEQ multiplex PCR reads were re-called with MiXCR into one record per CDR3 protein. This repertoire shows 78,000 or so distinct CDR3 sequences, about 95% found once; its top ten account for 0.35% to 0.4%. Sequenced material: CD8+ T cells from PBMCs. Receptor source: a human donor with multiple sclerosis.

V usage is TRBV2 and J usage is TRBJ1-4; possibly TRBD1 for D (6 bases). The V gene lost 5 bases and the J gene lost 5 bases, with 18 bases spanning the gap. Germline values: CDR1 SNHLY, CDR2 FYNNEI. The CDR3 contains 16 residues. The CDR3 nucleotides read TGTGCCAGCAGTAACGTGAGGACAGACAACAATGAAAAACTGTTTTTT. Its protein is CASSNVRTDNNEKLFF.

The chain employs TRBV27 and TRBJ2-1; D is ambiguous. This CDR3 is built from 16 residues. Germline V gene lookup returns CDR1 MNHEY and CDR2 SMNVEV (reference sequence). Trimming took 4 bases from V and 0 from J, leaving 13 bases between them. The CDR3: CASSSTPPSSYNEQFF. In nucleotides, the CDR3 is TGTGCCAGCAGTTCGACACCACCGAGCTCCTACAATGAGCAGTTCTTC.

This chain joins TRBV27 and TRBJ2-1, with D maybe TRBD2 (7 bases). CDR1 and CDR2 (germline): MNHEY, SMNVEV (reference sequence). This CDR3 has 15 residues. The V gene lost 3 bases and the J gene lost 7 bases, with 16 bases spanning the gap. Here the CDR3 reads CASSFRGAGGNEQFF. The CDR3 DNA follows: TGTGCCAGCAGTTTCCGGGGGGCCGGGGGGAATGAGCAGTTCTTC.

The V gene is TRBV6-5, the J gene TRBJ2-7; 7 bases are a match to TRBD1. Looked up from germline, CDR1 is MNHEY and CDR2 is SVGAGI. Trimming at V came to 6 bases and at J to 5 bases, leaving 7 bases not matched to a gene. The CDR3 has 13 amino acids. CDR3 in amino acids: CASRLTDRDEQYF. CDR3 bases: TGTGCCAGCAGACTTACCGACAGGGACGAGCAGTACTTC.

The chain is built from TRBV18 and TRBJ2-3, with unresolved D. The V and J ends lost 1 base and 5 bases respectively, with 19 bases between them. The CDR3 spans 17 residues. The germline gives CDR1 KGHSH, CDR2 LQKENI. DNA of the CDR3: TGTGCCAGCTCACCACTGGTTTTTAGCCGGGTTGAAGATACGCAGTATTTT. Its protein product is CASSPLVFSRVEDTQYF.

Written as DNA, the CDR3 is TGTGCCAGCAGCTTACCAGGGGAGGAGACCCAGTACTTC. It translates to CASSLPGEETQYF. The chain has TRBV7-9 and TRBJ2-5, with a weak D call TRBD1 (6 bases). This CDR3 is 13 amino acids long. The V and J ends lost 2 bases and 5 bases respectively, with 9 bases between them. Looked up from germline, CDR1 is SEHNR and CDR2 is FQNEAQ (reference sequence).

This chain connects TRBV9 to TRBJ1-1, with unresolved D. V was clipped by 0 bases and J by 2 bases, with 2 bases between them. The CDR3 has 12 residues. The germline V gene encodes CDR1 SGDLS and CDR2 YYNGEE. CDR3 loop: CASSVANTEAFF. The CDR3 region has the DNA TGTGCCAGCAGCGTAGCTAACACTGAAGCTTTCTTT.

The V and J genes are TRBV5-1 and TRBJ2-4; 7 bases match TRBD1. CDR3 size: 17 residues. Germline V gene data show CDR1 as SGHRS and CDR2 as YFSETQ. The ends lost 4 bases at V and 0 bases at J; junction bases unmatched: 10. The CDR3 loop reads CASSLGQIDIAKNIQYF. Here the CDR3 DNA reads TGCGCCAGCAGCCTGGGACAGATCGACATAGCCAAAAACATTCAGTACTTC.

The chain recombines TRBV7-9 with TRBJ1-1; no clear D gene. V was pared by 1 base and J by 1 base, with 16 bases between. Germline values: CDR1 SEHNR, CDR2 FQNEAQ (reference sequence). The CDR3 is made up of 17 amino acids. In DNA form, the CDR3 reads TGTGCCAGCAGCTTAGTGGGCCTCGGGCCCGAGAACACTGAAGCTTTCTTT. The encoded protein is CASSLVGLGPENTEAFF.

The genes are TRBV30 and TRBJ1-2; D unresolved. Germline V CDR1 and CDR2: GTSNPN, SVGIG (reference sequence). V was cut by 2 bases and J by 0 bases, with 10 bases left in between. This CDR3 is 14 amino acids long. The CDR3 region has the DNA TGTGCCTGGAGTCGCGGAAGGGCTAACTATGGCTACACCTTC. Translated: CAWSRGRANYGYTF. Based on the CDR3 plus reference TRBV30 and TRBJ1-2, the full variable domain is SQTIHQWPATLVQPVGSPLSLECTVEGTSNPNLYWYRQAAGRGLQLLFYSVGIGQISSEVPQNLSASRPQDRQFILSSKKLLLSDSGFYLCAWSRGRANYGYTFGSGTRLTVV.

This clonotype was detected once. This rearrangement joins TRBV12-3 or TRBV12-4 to TRBJ1-1; 8 positions match TRBD1. The CDR3 totals 15 residues. Trimming cost V 4 bases and J 3 bases; bases outside gene matches: 7. CDR3 region: CASSSISDRDTEAFF. In DNA, the CDR3 is TGTGCCAGCAGTTCAATATCGGACAGGGACACTGAAGCTTTCTTT.

V is TRBV14 and J is TRBJ1-1; a possible D gene is TRBD1 (6 bases). Germline V gives CDR1 SGHDN, CDR2 FVKESK. This CDR3 region has 12 residues. The V end lost 1 base, the J end lost 10 bases, and 10 bases lay between the germline ends. The CDR3 is CASSQGRGGAFF. The DNA of the CDR3 is TGTGCCAGCAGCCAAGGGAGGGGGGGAGCTTTCTTT.

This rearrangement joins TRBV7-9 to TRBJ2-1, with D maybe TRBD1 (6 bases). The germline CDR1 and CDR2 sequences are SEHNR and FQNEAQ (reference sequence). Trimming shortened V by 6 bases and J by 8 bases, and 11 bases separated the two germline ends. The length of the CDR3 is 12 residues. The CDR3 is CASRLRGDEQFF. In DNA form, the CDR3 reads TGTGCCAGCAGACTCAGGGGAGATGAGCAGTTCTTC.

The J gene is TRBJ1-1, the V gene TRBV5-4; D not certain. Germline V gene sequence: CDR1 SGHNT, CDR2 YYREEE (reference sequence). The CDR3 sequence is 14 residues long. Deletions cut 4 bases from V and 6 bases from J, with 16 bases between. CDR3 protein: CASSQIDKRPEAFF. Here the CDR3 DNA reads TGTGCCAGCAGCCAGATAGATAAACGGCCTGAAGCTTTCTTT.

As for this clonotype: Germline is not matched at one junction end, which may reflect a read error. The rearrangement uses TRBV29-1 and TRBJ1-5; TRBD1 matches at 7 bases. In germline, CDR1 is SQVTM, CDR2 ANQGSEA. The CDR3 is 14 residues long. DNA of the CDR3: TGCAGCGTTACTCTGACAGGGATAAATCGGCCCCAGCATTTT. Its protein is CSVTLTGINRPQHF. Looking up the rest from reference TRBV29-1 and TRBJ1-5 gives the full variable domain: SAVISQKPSRDICQRGTSLTIQCQVDSQVTMMFWYRQQPGQSLTLIATANQGSEATYESGFVIDKFPISRPNLTFSTLTVSNMSPEDSSIYLCSVTLTGINRPQHFGDGTRLSIL.

This sequence joins TRBV7-9 and TRBJ1-5; D not certain. The V end lost 5 bases, the J end lost 9 bases, and 11 bases lay between the germline ends. The germline V gene has CDR1 SEHNR and CDR2 FQNEAQ (reference sequence). This CDR3 is 12 amino acids long. As DNA, the CDR3 is TGTGCCAGCAGCGTTGGTTCTCGGCCCCAGCATTTT. It yields the protein CASSVGSRPQHF.

The table lists this clonotype with a count of one. The genes are TRBV9 and TRBJ1-1, with unresolved D. The CDR3 covers 13 residues. Trimming left V 0 bases short and J 5 bases short, with 8 bases between. Germline CDR1 and CDR2: SGDLS and YYNGEE. CDR3 sequence reads: CASSVDQETEAFF. CDR3 DNA: TGTGCCAGCAGCGTAGATCAGGAAACTGAAGCTTTCTTT.

This chain connects TRBV4-1 to TRBJ2-2; tentative D call: TRBD1 (6 bases). Trimming took 4 bases from V and 3 from J, leaving 15 bases between them. CDR1 is MGHRA, CDR2 YSYEKL, per germline. The CDR3 consists of 16 residues. The CDR3 region has the DNA TGCGCCAGCAGCCTGGGGAACAGGGTTTACACCGGGGAGCTGTTTTTT. Its translation: CASSLGNRVYTGELFF.